The present T cell receptor (beta chain) was sequenced within a study of T cell changes during pregnancy in multiple sclerosis (dated by TCRdb to the late 2010s). About the investigation overall: The study looked at changes in the T cell repertoire across pregnancy in women with multiple sclerosis.

Libraries were built with the immunoSEQ multiplex PCR assay. TCRdb obtained this table from immuneACCESS and retained in-frame rearrangements with V and J assigned. These tables miss some clones; where compared with another copy, unresolved V genes account for less than half of the shortfall, and the remainder is unexplained. Recorded for this sample are some 79,000 clones; just over 90% of them occurred a single time. About 0.52% of the sample rests with the top ten. This clone was counted once. Its binding antigen is unknown. It has no much larger one-base neighbor in the sample; base qualities were not kept. This TCR was recovered from a female donor with multiple sclerosis, enrolled in a pregnancy study. The specimen was CD4+ T cells from peripheral blood mononuclear cells, collected in the second trimester of pregnancy.

The sequence in DNA is TGCGCCAGCAGCTTGGGACTAGTCGCGGAGACCCAGTACTTC. The translation is CASSLGLVAETQYF. The V and J segments used are TRBV5-1 and TRBJ2-5; the D gene is perhaps TRBD2, from 6 matching bases. Spanning cysteine to phenylalanine, the CDR3 consists of 14 amino acids. The entry retains the CDR3 DNA only, 42 bases that are in frame from base 1. The junction carries 11 bases between V and J, which are trimmed by 0 bases and 5 bases respectively. For CDR1 and CDR2, the germline V gene lists SGHRS and YFSETQ.